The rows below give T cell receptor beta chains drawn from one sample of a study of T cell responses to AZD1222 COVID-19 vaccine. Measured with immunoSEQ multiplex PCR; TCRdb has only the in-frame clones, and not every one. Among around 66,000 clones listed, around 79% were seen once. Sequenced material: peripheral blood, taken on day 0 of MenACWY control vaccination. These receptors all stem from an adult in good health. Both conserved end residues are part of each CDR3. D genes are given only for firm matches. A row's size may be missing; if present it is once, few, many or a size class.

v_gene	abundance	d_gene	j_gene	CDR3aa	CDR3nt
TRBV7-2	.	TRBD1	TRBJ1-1	CASSLVDRGEAFF	TGTGCCAGCAGCTTAGTAGACAGGGGGGAAGCTTTCTTT
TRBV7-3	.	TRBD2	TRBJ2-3	CASSSGLAGAGTDTQYF	TGTGCCAGCAGCTCGGGACTAGCGGGGGCTGGAACAGATACGCAGTATTTT
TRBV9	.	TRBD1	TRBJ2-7	CASSAGTGNSYEQYF	TGTGCCAGCAGCGCGGGGACAGGGAACTCCTACGAGCAGTACTTC
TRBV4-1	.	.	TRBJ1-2	CASSQDRPVTYGYTF	TGCGCCAGCAGCCAAGATCGCCCCGTGACCTATGGCTACACCTTC
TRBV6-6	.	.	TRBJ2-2	CASRGTSPNTGELFF	TGTGCCAGCAGGGGGACAAGCCCGAACACCGGGGAGCTGTTTTTT
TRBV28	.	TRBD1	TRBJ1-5	CASSFGTGNQPQHF	TGTGCCAGCAGTTTCGGGACAGGGAATCAGCCCCAGCATTTT
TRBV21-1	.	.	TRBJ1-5	CASTDHPQHF	TGTGCCAGCACCGACCACCCCCAGCATTTT
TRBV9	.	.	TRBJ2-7	CASSPTSNAYEQYF	TGTGCCAGCAGCCCGACATCTAACGCCTACGAGCAGTACTTC
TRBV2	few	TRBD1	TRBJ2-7	CASREGTGHEQYF	TGTGCCAGCAGAGAGGGGACAGGTCACGAGCAGTACTTC
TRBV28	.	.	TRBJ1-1	CASSLASVVLTEAFF	TGTGCCAGCAGTTTAGCTTCAGTTGTGTTAACTGAAGCTTTCTTT
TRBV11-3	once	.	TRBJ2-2	CASSLDRGAGELFF	TGTGCCAGCAGCTTAGATAGAGGGGCCGGGGAGCTGTTTTTT
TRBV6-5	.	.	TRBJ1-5	CASSSPLVGGNQPQHF	TGTGCCAGCAGTTCCCCCTTAGTAGGGGGCAATCAGCCCCAGCATTTT
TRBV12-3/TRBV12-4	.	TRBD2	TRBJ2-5	CASSLREGETQYF	TGTGCCAGCAGTTTAAGGGAGGGGGAGACCCAGTACTTC
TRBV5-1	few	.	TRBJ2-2	CASSTAGAPGELFF	TGCGCCAGCAGCACCGCAGGGGCCCCCGGGGAGCTGTTTTTT
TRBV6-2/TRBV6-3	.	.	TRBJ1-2	CASSYGGRYYGYTF	TGTGCCAGCAGTTACGGGGGACGTTACTATGGCTACACCTTC
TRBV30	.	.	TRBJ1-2	CAWSKGHLNQNYGYTF	TGTGCCTGGAGTAAAGGACACCTTAACCAAAACTATGGCTACACCTTC
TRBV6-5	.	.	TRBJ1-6	CASKKVPTDSPLHF	TGTGCCAGCAAAAAGGTTCCCACGGATTCACCCCTCCACTTT
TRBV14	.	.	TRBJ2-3	CASSPKPHGNTQYF	TGTGCCAGCAGCCCCAAGCCCCACGGGAATACGCAGTATTTT
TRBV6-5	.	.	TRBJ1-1	CASRLSSITEAFF	TGTGCCAGCAGACTCTCTAGTATCACTGAAGCTTTCTTT
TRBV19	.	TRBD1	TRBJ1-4	CARGQGNEKLFF	TGTGCCAGGGGACAGGGGAATGAAAAACTGTTTTTT
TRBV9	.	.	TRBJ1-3	CASSPGGASGNTIYF	TGTGCCAGCAGCCCCGGGGGAGCCTCTGGAAACACCATATATTTT
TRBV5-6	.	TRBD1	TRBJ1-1	CASSLGQGVTEAFF	TGTGCCAGCAGTCTTGGACAGGGGGTCACTGAAGCTTTCTTT
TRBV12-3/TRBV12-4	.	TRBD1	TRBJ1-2	CASSRRQGIGYTF	TGTGCCAGCAGCCGACGACAGGGTATAGGCTACACCTTC
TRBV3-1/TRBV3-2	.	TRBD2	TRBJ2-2	CASSPGTSDTGELFF	TGTGCCAGCAGCCCGGGGACTAGTGACACCGGGGAGCTGTTTTTT
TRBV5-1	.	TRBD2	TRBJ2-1	CASSQGLAGGFVPEQFF	TGCGCCAGCAGCCAGGGACTAGCGGGAGGATTTGTTCCTGAGCAGTTCTTC
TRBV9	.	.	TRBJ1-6	CASSESDNSPLHF	TGTGCCAGCAGCGAATCAGATAATTCACCCCTCCACTTT
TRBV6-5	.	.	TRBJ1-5	CAGATGPGNQPQHF	TGTGCGGGGGCCACGGGACCCGGGAATCAGCCCCAGCATTTT
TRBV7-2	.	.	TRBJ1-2	CASSLQDYSGGYTF	TGTGCCAGCAGCTTACAGGACTATAGTGGTGGCTACACCTTC
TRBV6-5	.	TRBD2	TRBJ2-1	CASRGTSGGSNEQFF	TGTGCCAGCAGGGGGACTAGCGGGGGAAGCAATGAGCAGTTCTTC
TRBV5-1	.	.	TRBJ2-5	CASSLARDVLSGETQYF	TGCGCCAGCAGCCTTGCGCGGGACGTCCTCTCGGGAGAGACCCAGTACTTC
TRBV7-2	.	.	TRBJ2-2	CASSLAQWTGELFF	TGTGCCAGCAGCTTAGCGCAGTGGACCGGGGAGCTGTTTTTT
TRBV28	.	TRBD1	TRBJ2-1	CASRFLQGAGNEQFF	TGTGCCAGCAGATTCCTACAGGGGGCAGGTAATGAGCAGTTCTTC
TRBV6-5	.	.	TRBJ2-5	CASRPSTGVQETQYF	TGTGCCAGCAGACCTTCGACCGGAGTTCAAGAGACCCAGTACTTC
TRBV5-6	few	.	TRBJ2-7	CASSLEGVDYEQYF	TGTGCCAGCAGCTTGGAAGGGGTGGACTACGAGCAGTACTTC
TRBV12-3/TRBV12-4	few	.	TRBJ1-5	CASSLSGQPQHF	TGTGCCAGCAGTTTATCAGGACAGCCCCAGCATTTT
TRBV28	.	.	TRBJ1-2	CASSFPSNNYGYTF	TGTGCCAGCAGTTTCCCCAGTAATAACTATGGCTACACCTTC
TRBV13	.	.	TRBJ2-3	CASSLGRGVADTQYF	TGTGCCAGCAGCTTAGGTCGCGGGGTAGCAGATACGCAGTATTTT